This T cell receptor beta chain was profiled in a study of metastatic and nonmetastatic thyroid tumors. Study-level information: Thyroid patients, malignant and benign, had repertoires compared across blood and tumor or nodule tissue.

TCRdb re-called the PCR reads with MiXCR. The sample has about 15,000 clones, approximately 30% seen once. By its share, this clone is medium-sized. Not a single patient had been given any form of treatment at any point before undergoing thyroid surgery. Material for sequencing was tumor tissue. The TCR comes from a female donor with papillary thyroid cancer or a benign thyroid nodule (not recorded which). Some clones in this sample may be carry-over from other donors' samples.

CDR3 protein: CSARVPGINYGYTF. The CDR3 nucleotides read TGCAGTGCTAGAGTTCCAGGAATTAACTATGGCTACACCTTC. The V gene is TRBV20-1, the J gene TRBJ1-2; D remains ambiguous. Per the germline V gene, CDR1 is DFQATT and CDR2 is SNEGSKA (reference sequence). The CDR3 extends over 14 amino acids. Trimming took off 1 base at V and 1 base at J, with 10 bases between the two ends.